This T cell receptor beta chain is from a study of prognosis after radiotherapy for stage I lung cancer. Study-wide context: From early 2018 through early 2019, patients with stage I non-small cell lung cancer were enrolled.

CDR3 length equals 16 residues. CDR1 is SEHNR, CDR2 FQNEAQ, per germline (reference sequence). Two time points each involved a draw of 5.5 to 7.5 milliliters of peripheral blood. Genomic DNA provided the template from which TCR beta CDR3 was amplified by two-round multiplex PCR. Primers (each specific to one TRBV or TRBJ gene) were used in first-round PCR. Universal primers were what the second PCR round relied on. TCRdb recomputed calls from the multiplex PCR reads with MiXCR, one row per CDR3 protein. Here the sample spans roughly 27,000 distinct CDR3 sequences, about 43% being singletons. This clonotype was seen just once. A junction boundary mismatches the germline segment, possibly from a read error.

This sequence was found in a donor aged 50 or older with non-small cell lung cancer. The input for sequencing was PBMCs, taken before or after stereotactic body radiation therapy (not recorded which). V gene TRBV7-9 combines with J gene TRBJ1-3, with no clear D. The CDR3 DNA sequence: TGTGCCAGCAGCCGGATGACGGTAACCTCTGGAAGCACCATATATTTT. As protein: CASSRMTVTSGSTIYF.